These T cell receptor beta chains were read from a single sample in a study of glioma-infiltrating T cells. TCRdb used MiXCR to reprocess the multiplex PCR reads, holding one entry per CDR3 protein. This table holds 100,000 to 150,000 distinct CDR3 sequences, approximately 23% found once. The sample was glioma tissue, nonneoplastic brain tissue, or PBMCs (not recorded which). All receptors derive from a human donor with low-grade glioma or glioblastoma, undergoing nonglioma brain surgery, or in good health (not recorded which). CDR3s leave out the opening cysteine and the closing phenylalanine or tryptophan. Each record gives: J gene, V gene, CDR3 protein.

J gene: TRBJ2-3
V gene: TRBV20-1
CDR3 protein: SAPQAGGTDTQY

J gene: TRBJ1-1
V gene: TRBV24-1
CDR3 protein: ATSDSYREAF

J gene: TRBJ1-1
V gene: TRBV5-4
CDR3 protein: ASSLSGASTEAF

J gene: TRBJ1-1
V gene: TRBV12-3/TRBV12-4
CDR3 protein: ASSLRRTNTEAF

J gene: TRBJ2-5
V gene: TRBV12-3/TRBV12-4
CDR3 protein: ASRRDSLNQETQY

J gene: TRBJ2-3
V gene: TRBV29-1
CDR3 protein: SANLNTGSDTQY

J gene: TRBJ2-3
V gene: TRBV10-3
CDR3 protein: AISEPDRDTDTQY

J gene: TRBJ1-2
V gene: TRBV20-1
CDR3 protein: SASSGGVGYGYT

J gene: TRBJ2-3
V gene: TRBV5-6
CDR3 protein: ASSFPLTDTQY

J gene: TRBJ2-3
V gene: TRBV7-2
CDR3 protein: ASSLVGWGTVDTQY

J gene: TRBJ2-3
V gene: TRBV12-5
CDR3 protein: ASGPRVGAVTDTQY

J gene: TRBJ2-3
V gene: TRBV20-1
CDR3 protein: SAREAAGVRDTQY

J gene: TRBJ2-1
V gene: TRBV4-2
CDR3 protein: ASSQGSGREGYNEQF

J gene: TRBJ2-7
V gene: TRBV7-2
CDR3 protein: ASSLGQPGSSYEQY

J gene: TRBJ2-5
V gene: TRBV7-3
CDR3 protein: ASSLGQPLGETQY

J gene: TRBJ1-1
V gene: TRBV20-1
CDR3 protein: SARDGGGFTEAF

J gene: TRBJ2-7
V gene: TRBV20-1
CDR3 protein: SARVPGTGTS

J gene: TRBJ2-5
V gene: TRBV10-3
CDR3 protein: AISESRQARETQY

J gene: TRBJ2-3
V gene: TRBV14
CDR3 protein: ASSRTSGRWADTQY

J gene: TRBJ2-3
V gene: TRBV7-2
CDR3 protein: ASTGNMKIRTDTQY

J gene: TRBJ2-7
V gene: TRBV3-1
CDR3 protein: ARRTSGNYEQY

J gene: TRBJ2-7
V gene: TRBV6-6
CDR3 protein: ASSYSYSGTGPYEQY

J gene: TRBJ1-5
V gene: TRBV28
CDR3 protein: ASREWTPDQPQH

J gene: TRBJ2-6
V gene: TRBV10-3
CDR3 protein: AISKSISPGANVLT

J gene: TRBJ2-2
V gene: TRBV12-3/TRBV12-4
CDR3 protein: ASSLVAADTGELF

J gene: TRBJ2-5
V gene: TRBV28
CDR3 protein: ASTLGVSLPQAQY

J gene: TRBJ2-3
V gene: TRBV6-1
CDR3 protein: ASSIGTHIYATDTQY

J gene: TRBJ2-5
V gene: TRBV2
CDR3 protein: ASRPRTGEFGTQY

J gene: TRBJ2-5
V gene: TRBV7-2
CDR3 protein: ASSLGGTIRRETQY

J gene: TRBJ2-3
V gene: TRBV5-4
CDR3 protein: ASSAGLAGGTDTQY

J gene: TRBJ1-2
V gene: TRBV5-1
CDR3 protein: ASSLAGQELSYGYT

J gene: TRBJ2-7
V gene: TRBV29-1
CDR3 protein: SVGEGLYEQY

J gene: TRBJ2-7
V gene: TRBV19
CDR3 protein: ASTDRTGPYEQY

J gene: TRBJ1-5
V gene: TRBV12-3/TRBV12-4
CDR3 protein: ASSQGGLSQPQH

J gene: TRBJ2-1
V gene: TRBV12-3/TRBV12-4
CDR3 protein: ANSLYEQF

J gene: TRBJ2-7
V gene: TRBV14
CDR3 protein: ASSHIITGYEQY

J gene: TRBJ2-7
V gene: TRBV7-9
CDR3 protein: ASSLKGSGPTYEQY

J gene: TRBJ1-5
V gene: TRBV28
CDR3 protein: ASSLGRMGNQPQH

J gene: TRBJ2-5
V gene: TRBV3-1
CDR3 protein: ASSHNVGEETQY

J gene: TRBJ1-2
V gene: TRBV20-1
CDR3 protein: SASRVLPGANYGYT

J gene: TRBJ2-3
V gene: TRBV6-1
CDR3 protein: ASSTGRTDTQY